The 9 T cell receptor beta chains presented below share a single source sample, sequenced in a study of control samples from healthy donors and cancer patients. Profiling relied on immunoSEQ multiplex PCR, and the TCRdb table lists in-frame clones only, not all of them. The repertoire holds 90,000 to 150,000 clones, with approximately 90% as singletons. Sequenced material: blood. The receptors come from a woman aged 18-29 years in good health.

This chain uses TRBV5-1 with TRBJ2-7; 9 bases fit TRBD1. The germline CDR1 and CDR2 sequences are SGHRS and YFSETQ. J lost 4 bases, V lost 4 bases, and 6 bases had no gene match. The CDR3 extends over 14 amino acids. The DNA of the CDR3 is TGCGCCAGCAGCGCCGGGACAGGGAGTTACGAGCAGTACTTC. Its protein product is CASSAGTGSYEQYF.

The chain combines TRBV4-2 with TRBJ2-7, with 8 bases fitting TRBD2. Germline values: CDR1 LGHNA, CDR2 YNFKEQ. This CDR3 spans 16 amino acids. Trimming cost V 1 base and J 3 bases; bases outside gene matches: 8. This chain's CDR3 is CASSQAQTSGRYEQYF. DNA for the CDR3: TGTGCCAGCAGCCAAGCTCAAACTAGCGGCCGCTACGAGCAGTACTTC.

This chain uses TRBV5-1 with TRBJ2-7, with D perhaps given as TRBD1 or TRBD2 (6 bases each). From germline, CDR1 is SGHRS and CDR2 YFSETQ. The CDR3 is 15 amino acids. Trimming pared 0 bases from V and 0 bases from J, leaving 10 bases between. CDR3 sequence (DNA): TGCGCCAGCAGCTTGGAGAGGGGGGTCTCCTACGAGCAGTACTTC. It yields the protein CASSLERGVSYEQYF.

The rearrangement links TRBV15 to TRBJ2-7, with no clear D. Per the germline V gene, CDR1 is LNHNV and CDR2 is YYDKDF (reference sequence). V shed 1 base and J shed 6 bases, with 10 bases lying between them. The CDR3 is 13 amino acids. The DNA for the CDR3 is TGTGCCACCAGCAGAGCAAAAGGGCGCGAGCAGTACTTC. This encodes CATSRAKGREQYF.

The chain employs TRBV12-3 or TRBV12-4 and TRBJ2-5; D is unclear. The CDR3 has 13 amino acids. Trimming left V 3 bases short and J 4 bases short, with 9 bases between. CDR3: CASSFNIPETQYF. The CDR3 nucleotides read TGTGCCAGCAGTTTCAACATTCCAGAGACCCAGTACTTC.

The chain employs TRBV7-6 and TRBJ2-7; D is possibly TRBD1 or TRBD2 (5 bases each). This CDR3 has 15 residues. The V gene lost 1 base and the J gene lost 0 bases, with 10 bases spanning the gap. Germline-derived CDR1 and CDR2 are SGHVS and FNYEAQ. The CDR3 reads CASSLEGGGSYEQYF. For the CDR3, the DNA is TGTGCCAGCAGCTTAGAGGGTGGGGGCTCCTACGAGCAGTACTTC.

This rearrangement joins TRBV3-1 (or the pseudogene TRBV3-2) to TRBJ2-7; 9 nucleotides align to TRBD2. Germline V gene data show CDR1 as LGHDT and CDR2 as YNNKEL (reference sequence). This CDR3 is built from 15 residues. Trimming took 3 bases from V and 3 from J; bases not matched to a gene: 6. The CDR3: CASSHTIAGVYEQYF. The CDR3 coding sequence is TGTGCCAGCAGCCACACCATAGCGGGAGTCTACGAGCAGTACTTC.

This clone was seen a few times. This chain links TRBV12-3 or TRBV12-4 with TRBJ1-1; 8 nucleotides align to TRBD1. V shed 2 bases and J 8 bases; nucleotides not matched to a gene: 1. The CDR3 has 12 residues. The CDR3 reads CASSLRDREAFF. As DNA, the CDR3 is TGTGCCAGCAGTTTAAGGGACAGGGAAGCTTTCTTT.

V and J are TRBV9 and TRBJ2-1, with D perhaps TRBD1 (5 bases). Trimming stripped 0 bases from V and 6 bases from J, with 16 bases between. From germline, CDR1 is SGDLS and CDR2 YYNGEE. The CDR3 has 16 amino acids. CDR3 loop: CASSVVHSAGSNEQFF. In DNA form, the CDR3 reads TGTGCCAGCAGCGTAGTCCATTCAGCAGGGTCCAATGAGCAGTTCTTC.